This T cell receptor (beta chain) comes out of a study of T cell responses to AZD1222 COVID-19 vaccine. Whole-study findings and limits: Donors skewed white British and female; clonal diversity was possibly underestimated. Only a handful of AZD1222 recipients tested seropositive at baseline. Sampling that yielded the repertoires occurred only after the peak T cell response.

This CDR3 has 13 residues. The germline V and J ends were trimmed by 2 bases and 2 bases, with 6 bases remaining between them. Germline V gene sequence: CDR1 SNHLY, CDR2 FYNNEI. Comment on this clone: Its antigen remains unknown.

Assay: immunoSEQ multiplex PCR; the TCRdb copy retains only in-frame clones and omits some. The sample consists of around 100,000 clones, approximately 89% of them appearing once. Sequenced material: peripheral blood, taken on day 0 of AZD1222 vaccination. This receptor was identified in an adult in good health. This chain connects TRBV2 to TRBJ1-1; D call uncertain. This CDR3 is CASSEQENTEAFF. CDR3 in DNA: TGTGCCAGCAGTGAACAGGAAAACACTGAAGCTTTCTTT.